Presented here are 23 T cell receptor beta chains from one specimen sequenced in a study of CD8 T cells in Susac syndrome. Reverse transcription of roughly 0.5 to 1 ug RNA was carried out with random hexamers. TCRdb re-called the immunoSEQ multiplex PCR reads through MiXCR, storing one row per CDR3 protein. The table lists approximately 190,000 distinct CDR3 sequences, approximately 96% of them singletons. The sample consisted of CD4+ T cells from PBMCs. These receptors all stem from a human donor with Susac syndrome.

V usage is TRBV27 and J usage is TRBJ2-3; 14 bases are a match to TRBD2. CDR1 is MNHEY, CDR2 SMNVEV, per germline (reference sequence). The CDR3 covers 16 residues. J gave up 3 bases and V 7 bases, and 6 bases lay outside the gene matches. The CDR3 spells CASNPRLAGGTDTQYF. Written as DNA, the CDR3 is TGTGCCAGCAACCCCCGACTAGCGGGGGGGACAGATACGCAGTATTTT.

The chain uses TRBV19 and TRBJ2-1, with 9 bases that match TRBD1. With V trimmed by 6 bases and J by 5 bases, 2 bases remained unmatched. The CDR3 runs to 13 residues. The germline CDR1 and CDR2 sequences are LNHDA and SQIVND (reference sequence). In nucleotides, the CDR3 is TGTGCCAGTAGGGACAGGGGCGACAATGAGCAGTTCTTC. Protein: CASRDRGDNEQFF.

This chain links TRBV12-3 or TRBV12-4 with TRBJ2-7; 10 nucleotides align to TRBD2. The V gene end was trimmed by 3 bases and the J gene end by 1 base; junction bases not matched to a gene: 6. CDR3 length: 16 amino acids. For the CDR3, the DNA is TGTGCCAGCAGTTTGTACTCTAGCGGGGGATCCTACGAGCAGTACTTC. As protein: CASSLYSSGGSYEQYF.

The CDR3 bases are TGTGCCTGCCCGGGACAAAGGAACATTCAGTACTTC. Protein product: CACPGQRNIQYF. This chain connects TRBV30 to TRBJ2-4, with D possibly being TRBD1 (6 bases). CDR1 GTSNPN and CDR2 SVGIG come from the germline V gene (reference sequence). Trimming cost V 6 bases and J 7 bases, with 13 bases left between them. CDR3 length: 12 residues.

The chain joins TRBV5-1 to TRBJ2-5; 12 nucleotides align to TRBD1. Losses at the gene ends were 3 bases for V and 5 bases for J; bases not matched to a gene: 5. The germline V gene encodes CDR1 SGHRS and CDR2 YFSETQ. This CDR3 has 15 amino acids. CDR3 residues: CASSSGTGGGETQYF. CDR3 coding DNA: TGCGCCAGCAGCTCGGGGACAGGGGGCGGTGAGACCCAGTACTTC.

The rearrangement joins TRBV30 to TRBJ1-5; 7 nucleotides agree with TRBD1. The CDR3 totals 13 residues. V gave up 5 bases and J gave up 10 bases; unmatched junction bases: 11. CDR1 and CDR2 from the germline V gene are GTSNPN and SVGIG (reference sequence). The CDR3 DNA is TGTGCCTGGTCGGGACAGACCTTACTACCCCAGCATTTT. Encoded protein: CAWSGQTLLPQHF.

This chain joins TRBV30 and TRBJ1-2, with D perhaps TRBD1 (5 bases). The CDR3 is 12 residues long. The germline V gene has CDR1 GTSNPN and CDR2 SVGIG (reference sequence). Trimming left V 1 base short and J 4 bases short, with 7 bases between. The CDR3 protein is CAWSGGSYGYTF. CDR3 in DNA: TGTGCCTGGAGTGGGGGGAGCTATGGCTACACCTTC.

The chain is built from TRBV30 and TRBJ2-3; D possibly corresponds to TRBD2 (6 bases). Germline-derived CDR1 and CDR2 are GTSNPN and SVGIG (reference sequence). The CDR3 consists of 13 residues. V was clipped by 7 bases and J by 9 bases, with 20 bases between them. CDR3: CAYYPPGTSTQYF. The CDR3 nucleotides are TGTGCCTACTATCCTCCCGGGACTTCGACGCAGTATTTT.

V usage is TRBV7-2 and J usage is TRBJ2-5, with 10 bases identical to TRBD1. This CDR3 region has 14 residues. CDR1 and CDR2 from the germline V gene are SGHTA and FQGNSA. The trim removed 4 bases at V and 7 bases at J, leaving 6 bases unmatched. The CDR3 DNA sequence: TGTGCCAGCAGCTCGCGGACAGGGGGGGGGACCCAGTACTTC. This gives the protein CASSSRTGGGTQYF.

J is TRBJ2-3 and V is TRBV9, with 10 bases lining up with TRBD2. J gave up 3 bases and V 0 bases, and 4 bases lay outside the gene matches. The CDR3 has 16 residues. Germline V gene sequence: CDR1 SGDLS, CDR2 YYNGEE. The CDR3 here is CASSVEAGGPTDTQYF. CDR3 in DNA: TGTGCCAGCAGCGTAGAAGCGGGGGGGCCGACAGATACGCAGTATTTT.

The V and J genes are TRBV19 and TRBJ2-5; TRBD2 agrees at 10 bases. Trimming at V came to 1 base and at J to 4 bases, leaving 9 bases not matched to a gene. The germline CDR1 and CDR2 sequences are LNHDA and SQIVND (reference sequence). The CDR3 is 17 amino acids. DNA for the CDR3: TGTGCCAGTAGTATAGCGACCGTCCTAGCGGGGGTAGAGACCCAGTACTTC. Its translation is CASSIATVLAGVETQYF.

This clonotype was observed a handful of times. The rearrangement links TRBV7-3 to TRBJ2-6, with unresolved D. This CDR3 spans 13 amino acids. From germline, CDR1 is SGHTA and CDR2 FQGTGA. Trimming stripped 3 bases from V and 1 base from J, with 1 base between. Here the CDR3 reads CASSFSGANVLTF. In nucleotides, the CDR3 is TGTGCCAGCAGCTTTTCTGGGGCCAACGTCCTGACTTTC. Using reference TRBV7-3 and TRBJ2-6 for the parts outside the CDR3, the full variable domain is GAGVSQTPSNKVTEKGKYVELRCDPISGHTALYWYRQSLGQGPEFLIYFQGTGAADDSGLPNDRFFAVRPEGSVSTLKIQRTERGDSAVYLCASSFSGANVLTFGAGSRLTVL.

The V and J genes are TRBV9 and TRBJ2-7; weak D call: TRBD1 (6 bases). Germline V lookup: CDR1 SGDLS, CDR2 YYNGEE. This CDR3 is built from 14 residues. Trimming took 0 bases from V and 2 from J, leaving 9 bases between them. CDR3 region: CASSVDRDAYEQYF. DNA of the CDR3: TGTGCCAGCAGCGTAGACAGGGATGCCTACGAGCAGTACTTC. Full variable domain (outside the CDR3, taken from reference TRBV9 and TRBJ2-7): DSGVTQTPKHLITATGQRVTLRCSPRSGDLSVYWYQQSLDQGLQFLIQYYNGEERAKGNILERFSAQQFPDLHSELNLSSLELGDSALYFCASSVDRDAYEQYFGPGTRLTVT.

The V gene is TRBV29-1, the J gene TRBJ1-1; 11 bases agree with TRBD1. V lost 3 bases and J lost 6; bases outside the gene matches: 6. The CDR3 is 14 residues long. Per germline, CDR1 SQVTM and CDR2 ANQGSEA. For the CDR3, the DNA is TGCAGCGTTGACCGGACAGGGGGCTCCGCTGAAGCTTTCTTT. Translating it yields CSVDRTGGSAEAFF.

This clonotype has just one count. This chain uses TRBV6-1 with TRBJ2-5; no clear D. There are 14 residues in the CDR3. The V gene's germline CDR1 is MNHNS and CDR2 SASEGT. The V gene lost 1 base and the J gene lost 5 bases, with 11 bases spanning the gap. For the CDR3, the DNA is TGTGCCAGCAGTGAAGTCTTAGGCGTGGAGACCCAGTACTTC. It is translated as CASSEVLGVETQYF.

The chain has TRBV20-1 and TRBJ2-1; D is possibly TRBD1 (5 bases). The V end was cut by 3 bases, the J end by 5 bases, with 8 bases between. This CDR3 spans 12 amino acids. Germline V gene data show CDR1 as DFQATT and CDR2 as SNEGSKA (reference sequence). The CDR3 sequence is CSASRRDNEQFF. As DNA, the CDR3 is TGCAGTGCTAGTCGCAGGGACAATGAGCAGTTCTTC.

V gene TRBV20-1 combines with J gene TRBJ1-5, with TRBD1 matching over 7 bases. CDR3 length equals 14 residues. Trimming at V came to 0 bases and at J to 9 bases, leaving 8 bases not matched to a gene. Per germline, CDR1 DFQATT and CDR2 SNEGSKA (reference sequence). DNA of the CDR3: TGCAGTGCTAGAGACCCACAGGGGATCGGGCCCCAGCATTTT. Protein sequence: CSARDPQGIGPQHF.

The gene calls are TRBV2 and TRBJ2-7, with D perhaps TRBD1 or TRBD2 (6 bases each). V was clipped by 5 bases and J by 6 bases, with 17 bases between them. The germline V gene has CDR1 SNHLY and CDR2 FYNNEI. This CDR3 has 14 amino acids. CDR3 in DNA: TGTGCCAGCAGTAAGGACAGCGGACTATTCGAGCAGTACTTC. The encoded protein is CASSKDSGLFEQYF.

The chain is built from TRBV30 and TRBJ1-1; D is ambiguous. Germline CDR1 and CDR2: GTSNPN and SVGIG (reference sequence). CDR3 size: 13 residues. The V and J ends lost 2 bases and 5 bases respectively, with 12 bases between them. CDR3 sequence: CAWSLQTSTEAFF. Here the CDR3 DNA reads TGTGCCTGGAGTCTACAAACGAGTACTGAAGCTTTCTTT.

The V gene is TRBV7-8, the J gene TRBJ1-1, with D unresolved. Germline CDR1 is SGHVS and CDR2 is FQNEAQ. Between the trimmed V and J ends, which lost 2 bases and 6 bases, there was a span of 19 bases. The CDR3 contains 16 residues. As DNA, the CDR3 is TGTGCCAGCAGCTTAACAAGACTCAACAGTGGGTCTGAAGCTTTCTTT. This gives the protein CASSLTRLNSGSEAFF.

V and J are TRBV7-9 and TRBJ1-6; D call uncertain. Germline V gene lookup returns CDR1 SEHNR and CDR2 FQNEAQ (reference sequence). V lost 5 bases to trimming and J lost 7 bases, with 15 bases between them. The CDR3 extends over 15 amino acids. CDR3 protein: CASSLSRAQNSPLHF. As DNA, the CDR3 is TGTGCCAGCAGCCTCAGCCGGGCCCAAAATTCACCCCTCCACTTT.

The CDR3 sequence: CASRYHRAYGYTF. The CDR3 nucleotides read TGTGCCAGCAGGTACCACAGGGCCTATGGCTACACCTTC. The V call is TRBV12-3 or TRBV12-4, the J call TRBJ1-2, with D perhaps TRBD1 (6 bases). Trimming pared 6 bases from V and 4 bases from J, leaving 12 bases between. The CDR3 has 13 amino acids.

The gene calls are TRBV30 and TRBJ2-7; possibly TRBD1 or TRBD2 for D (5 bases each). Trimming shortened V by 2 bases and J by 4 bases, and 18 bases separated the two germline ends. Germline CDR1 GTSNPN, CDR2 SVGIG (reference sequence). CDR3 size: 15 residues. This CDR3 is CAWSLGGLDIYEQYF. The DNA of the CDR3 is TGTGCCTGGAGTCTTGGGGGTTTGGATATTTACGAGCAGTACTTC.